This T cell receptor (beta chain) was captured by sequencing in a study of blood T cell repertoires in COVID-19. Study in general: Italy, Spain and the United States were the sources of the convalescent and acute COVID-19 samples.

Trimming stripped 3 bases from V and 4 bases from J, with 12 bases between. Germline CDR1 SGHAT, CDR2 FQDESV (reference sequence). The CDR3 covers 14 residues. In the original workflow: Estimation of nucleated cell counts was performed using reference gene primer amplification. Sequencing used immunoSEQ multiplex PCR; TCRdb keeps in-frame clones, though not all of them. V and J calls and clone size are as listed in that table; D and trimming were resolved from the DNA. Found here are around 160,000 clones, roughly 78% of them singletons; the top ten hold about 15%. The chain joins TRBV11-1 to TRBJ1-1; D may be TRBD1 (6 bases). The sequencing input was peripheral blood. The sequence came from a human donor with acute or convalescent COVID-19. The donor label of this sample is uncertain. As DNA, the CDR3 is TGTGCCAGCAGCTTGACAGGCTCTGGCACTGAAGCTTTCTTT. Amino acids: CASSLTGSGTEAFF. The complete variable domain, with remaining parts taken from reference TRBV11-1 and TRBJ1-1, reads EAEVAQSPRYKITEKSQAVAFWCDPISGHATLYWYRQILGQGPELLVQFQDESVVDDSQLPKDRFSAERLKGVDSTLKIQPAELGDSAMYLCASSLTGSGTEAFFGQGTRLTVV.